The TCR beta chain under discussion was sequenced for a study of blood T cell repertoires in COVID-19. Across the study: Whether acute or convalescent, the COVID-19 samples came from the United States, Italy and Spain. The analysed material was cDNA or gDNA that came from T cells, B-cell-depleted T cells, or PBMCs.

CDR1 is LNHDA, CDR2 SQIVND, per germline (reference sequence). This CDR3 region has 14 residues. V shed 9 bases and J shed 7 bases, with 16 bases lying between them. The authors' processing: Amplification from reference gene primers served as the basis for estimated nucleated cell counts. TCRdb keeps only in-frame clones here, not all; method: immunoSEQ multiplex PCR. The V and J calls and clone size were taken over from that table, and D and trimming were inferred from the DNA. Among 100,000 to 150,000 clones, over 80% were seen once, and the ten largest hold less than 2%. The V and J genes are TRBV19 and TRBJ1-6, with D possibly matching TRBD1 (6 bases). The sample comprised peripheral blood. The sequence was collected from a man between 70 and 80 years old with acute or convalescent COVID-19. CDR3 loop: CASDLGQSNSPLHF. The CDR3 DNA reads TGTGCCAGCGATTTAGGACAGTCAAATTCACCCCTCCACTTT.